This is a list of T cell receptor beta chains from one sample in a study of PD-1 blockade in classical Hodgkin lymphoma. Sequencing was performed with immunoSEQ multiplex PCR; in TCRdb, only in-frame clones are kept and a portion is missing. The data hold 41,000 or so clones, with approximately 83% observed a single time. Sequencing was performed on peripheral blood mononuclear cells (PBMCs), taken at baseline. These receptors all come from a human donor with classical Hodgkin lymphoma. CDR3s leave out the opening cysteine and the closing phenylalanine or tryptophan. Fields, in order: CDR3 protein, V gene, clone size, D gene. D genes are given only for firm matches. The size field is filled for only some rows; it gives once, few, many or a size class.

CDR3 protein: ASSQVGAEGFSPLH
V gene: TRBV4-2
clone size: .
D gene: .

CDR3 protein: ASSLAQGRPTDTQY
V gene: TRBV5-4
clone size: .
D gene: .

CDR3 protein: ASSPSKTYEQY
V gene: TRBV18
clone size: .
D gene: .

CDR3 protein: AWSVGGNNEKLF
V gene: TRBV30
clone size: .
D gene: .

CDR3 protein: ASSRGRLGGPYEQY
V gene: TRBV4-3
clone size: .
D gene: .

CDR3 protein: ASSPGQETQY
V gene: TRBV4-1
clone size: .
D gene: .

CDR3 protein: ASSRPQGRYEQY
V gene: TRBV11-2
clone size: .
D gene: .

CDR3 protein: ASSIRGSGYNEQF
V gene: TRBV19
clone size: few
D gene: .

CDR3 protein: ASSVDGSTDTQY
V gene: TRBV9
clone size: .
D gene: .

CDR3 protein: ASSLVQGRNTEAF
V gene: TRBV5-1
clone size: .
D gene: .

CDR3 protein: ASSPTGISGYT
V gene: TRBV6-6
clone size: .
D gene: TRBD1

CDR3 protein: ASGGGNYGYT
V gene: TRBV6-5
clone size: few
D gene: .

CDR3 protein: ASSYQGADYGYT
V gene: TRBV6-5
clone size: .
D gene: TRBD1

CDR3 protein: ASGNKGTAAAGYT
V gene: TRBV9
clone size: .
D gene: .

CDR3 protein: ASSYSSTGGGGYT
V gene: TRBV6-5
clone size: .
D gene: TRBD1

CDR3 protein: ASSPSWTGSYEQY
V gene: TRBV6-1
clone size: few
D gene: TRBD1

CDR3 protein: ASSGGPGTPIEQY
V gene: TRBV2
clone size: .
D gene: .

CDR3 protein: ASSEASGSTDSYNEQF
V gene: TRBV10-1
clone size: .
D gene: TRBD2

CDR3 protein: ASSLRAQTEAF
V gene: TRBV27
clone size: .
D gene: .

CDR3 protein: ASSIRTGLSTDTQY
V gene: TRBV9
clone size: .
D gene: .

CDR3 protein: ASSQDLVTSSTNEKLF
V gene: TRBV14
clone size: .
D gene: .

CDR3 protein: ASSKLQGARNTIY
V gene: TRBV9
clone size: .
D gene: TRBD1

CDR3 protein: ASSFGLGEKLF
V gene: TRBV7-6
clone size: .
D gene: .

CDR3 protein: ASSLRLAGGMGEQY
V gene: TRBV5-6
clone size: .
D gene: TRBD2

CDR3 protein: ASSVVASGKEQF
V gene: TRBV9
clone size: .
D gene: TRBD2

CDR3 protein: ASSLVFGQGNSPLH
V gene: TRBV7-9
clone size: once
D gene: TRBD1

CDR3 protein: ASSPGQGASETQY
V gene: TRBV7-2
clone size: .
D gene: TRBD1

CDR3 protein: ASSYGGGDEQY
V gene: TRBV6-6
clone size: .
D gene: .